The T cell receptor (beta chain) described here comes from a study of cytomegalovirus exposure and HLA in healthy donors. The study's findings and limits: The authors reported that TCR beta sequences could predict HLA-A and HLA-B alleles. These predictions were accurate for most subjects in the first cohort. Trimming of TCR beta V- and J-genes showed a link, identified in a later analysis, to a missense DCLRE1C variant.

Germline CDR1 LGHNA, CDR2 YNFKEQ. J lost 1 base, V lost 4 bases, and 8 bases had no gene match. The CDR3 extends over 17 amino acids. Primers: 60 Vbeta forward and 13 Jbeta reverse. This table comes from immunoSEQ multiplex PCR, and its TCRdb copy is limited to in-frame clones, with some not included. The sample gives 150,000 to 200,000 clones, roughly 85% of which show up once; 9% to 10% is in the top ten. There are a few counts of this clone. The antigen is unknown. The receptor comes from a man between 18 and 29 years old in good health and CMV-seropositive. J is TRBJ2-2 and V is TRBV4-2, with 8 bases lining up with TRBD2. The sequenced sample was PBMCs. The CDR3 is CASSPALAELNTGELFF. DNA of the CDR3: TGTGCCAGCAGCCCAGCACTAGCGGAGCTGAACACCGGGGAGCTGTTTTTT.